The TCR beta chain under discussion was sequenced for a study of shared clonotypes between healthy human individuals. Some clones are missing from TCRdb's copy, which holds only in-frame ones; the method was immunoSEQ multiplex PCR. The sample yields approximately 100,000 clones, about 72% seen once. From germline, CDR1 is MDHEN and CDR2 SYDVKM. The V and J ends lost 1 base and 0 bases respectively, with 9 bases between them. CDR3 length equals 16 residues. Sequencing was carried out using memory CD8+ T cells sorted from blood. Stated subset: CD45RO+ cells pooled with CCR7-negative TemRA cells. This rearrangement joins TRBV28 to TRBJ1-4; D call uncertain. The TCR originated in a woman in her 30s in good health. CDR3 loop: CASSLFVSATNEKLFF. The CDR3 nucleotides read TGTGCCAGCAGTTTATTTGTGTCAGCAACTAATGAAAAACTGTTTTTT. The full variable domain, rest sourced from reference TRBV28 and TRBJ1-4, is DVKVTQSSRYLVKRTGEKVFLECVQDMDHENMFWYRQDPGLGLRLIYFSYDVKMKEKGDIPEGYSVSREKKERFSLILESASTNQTSMYLCASSLFVSATNEKLFFGSGTQLSVL.